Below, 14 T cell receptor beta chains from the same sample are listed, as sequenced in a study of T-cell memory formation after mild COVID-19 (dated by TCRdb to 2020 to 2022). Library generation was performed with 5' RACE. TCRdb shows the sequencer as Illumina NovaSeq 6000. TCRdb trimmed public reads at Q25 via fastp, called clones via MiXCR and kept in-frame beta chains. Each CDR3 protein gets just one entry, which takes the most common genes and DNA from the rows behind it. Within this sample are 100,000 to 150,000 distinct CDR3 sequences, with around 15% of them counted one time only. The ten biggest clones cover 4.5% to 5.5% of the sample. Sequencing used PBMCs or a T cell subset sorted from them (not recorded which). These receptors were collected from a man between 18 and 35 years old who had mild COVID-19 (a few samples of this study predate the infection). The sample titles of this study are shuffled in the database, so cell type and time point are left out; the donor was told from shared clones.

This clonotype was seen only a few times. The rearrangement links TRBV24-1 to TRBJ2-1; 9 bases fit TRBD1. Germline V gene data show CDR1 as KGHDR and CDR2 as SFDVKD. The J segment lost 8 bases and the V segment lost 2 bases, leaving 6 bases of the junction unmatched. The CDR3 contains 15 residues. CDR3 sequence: CATSDSGTGNDEQFF. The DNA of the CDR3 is TGTGCCACCAGTGATTCCGGGACAGGGAACGATGAGCAGTTCTTC.

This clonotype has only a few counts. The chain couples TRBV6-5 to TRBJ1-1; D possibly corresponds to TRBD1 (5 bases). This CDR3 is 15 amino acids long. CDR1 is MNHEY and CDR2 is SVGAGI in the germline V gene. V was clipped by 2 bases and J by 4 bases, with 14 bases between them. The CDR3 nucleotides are TGTGCCAGCAGTTACCGCGGGGGGGGTGGCACTGAAGCTTTCTTT. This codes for CASSYRGGGGTEAFF.

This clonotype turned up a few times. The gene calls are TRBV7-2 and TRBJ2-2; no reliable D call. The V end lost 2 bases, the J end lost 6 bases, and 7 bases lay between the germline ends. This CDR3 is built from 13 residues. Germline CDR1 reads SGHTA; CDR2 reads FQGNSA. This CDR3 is CASSLNPPGELFF. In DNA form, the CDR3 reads TGTGCCAGCAGCTTAAACCCGCCCGGGGAGCTGTTTTTT.

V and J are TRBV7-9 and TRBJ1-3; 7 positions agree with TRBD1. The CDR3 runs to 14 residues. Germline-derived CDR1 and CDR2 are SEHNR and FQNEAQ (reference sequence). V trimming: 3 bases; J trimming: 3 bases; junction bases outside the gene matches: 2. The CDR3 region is CASSFGDSGNTIYF. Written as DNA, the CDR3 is TGTGCCAGCAGCTTTGGGGACAGTGGAAACACCATATATTTT. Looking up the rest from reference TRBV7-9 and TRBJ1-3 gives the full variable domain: DTGVSQNPRHKITKRGQNVTFRCDPISEHNRLYWYRQTLGQGPEFLTYFQNEAQLEKSRLLSDRFSAERPKGSFSTLEIQRTEQGDSAMYLCASSFGDSGNTIYFGEGSWLTVV.

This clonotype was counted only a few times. The CDR3 loop is CASTRQNQETQYF. The CDR3 DNA reads TGTGCCAGCACCCGGCAGAACCAAGAGACCCAGTACTTC. The rearrangement links TRBV12-3 or TRBV12-4 to TRBJ2-5, with D unclear. The CDR3 consists of 13 residues. Trimming took off 7 bases at V and 0 bases at J, with 9 bases between the two ends.

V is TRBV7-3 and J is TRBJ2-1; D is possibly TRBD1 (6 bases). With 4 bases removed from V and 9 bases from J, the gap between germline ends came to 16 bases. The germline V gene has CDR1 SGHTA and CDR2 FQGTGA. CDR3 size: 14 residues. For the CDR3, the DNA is TGTGCCAGCAGCTCATTTGAAGGGGGAGCTGAGCAGTTCTTC. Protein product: CASSSFEGGAEQFF.

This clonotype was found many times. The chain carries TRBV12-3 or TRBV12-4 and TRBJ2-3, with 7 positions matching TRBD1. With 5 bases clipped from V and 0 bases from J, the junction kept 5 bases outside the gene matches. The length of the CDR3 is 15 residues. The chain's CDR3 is CASSPDRTSTDTQYF. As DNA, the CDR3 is TGTGCCAGCAGTCCGGACAGGACAAGCACAGATACGCAGTATTTT.

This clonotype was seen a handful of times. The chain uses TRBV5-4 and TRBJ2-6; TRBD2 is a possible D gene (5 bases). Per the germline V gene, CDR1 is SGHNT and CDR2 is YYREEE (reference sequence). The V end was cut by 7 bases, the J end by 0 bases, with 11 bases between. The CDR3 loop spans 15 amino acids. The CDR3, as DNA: TGTGCCAGCGGCCGACGGGGCTCTGGGGCCAACGTCCTGACTTTC. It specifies CASGRRGSGANVLTF.

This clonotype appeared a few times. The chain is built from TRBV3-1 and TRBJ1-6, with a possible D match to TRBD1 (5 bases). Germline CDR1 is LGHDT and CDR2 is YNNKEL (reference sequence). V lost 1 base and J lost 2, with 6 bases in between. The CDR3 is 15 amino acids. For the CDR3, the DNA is TGTGCCAGCAGCCAAGGGGGGGCCTATAATTCACCCCTCCACTTT. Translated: CASSQGGAYNSPLHF.

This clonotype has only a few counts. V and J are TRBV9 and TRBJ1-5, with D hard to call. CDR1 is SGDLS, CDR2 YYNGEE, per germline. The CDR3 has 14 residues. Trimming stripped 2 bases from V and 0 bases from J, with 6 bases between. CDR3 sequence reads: CASSVSGSNQPQHF. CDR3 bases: TGTGCCAGCAGCGTGAGTGGTAGCAATCAGCCCCAGCATTTT.

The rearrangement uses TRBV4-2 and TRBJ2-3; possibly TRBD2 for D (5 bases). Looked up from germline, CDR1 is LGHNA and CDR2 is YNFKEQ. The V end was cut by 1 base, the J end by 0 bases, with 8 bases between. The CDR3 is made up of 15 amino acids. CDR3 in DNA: TGTGCCAGCAGCCAAGTTAGGACTAGCACAGATACGCAGTATTTT. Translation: CASSQVRTSTDTQYF.

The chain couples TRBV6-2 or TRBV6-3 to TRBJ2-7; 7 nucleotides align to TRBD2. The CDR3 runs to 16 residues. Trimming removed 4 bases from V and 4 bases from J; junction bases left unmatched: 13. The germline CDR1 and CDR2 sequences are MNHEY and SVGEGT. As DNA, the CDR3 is TGTGCCAGCAGTTCACTGCGTCGACTAGCCCTTTACGAGCAGTACGTC. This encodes CASSSLRRLALYEQYV.

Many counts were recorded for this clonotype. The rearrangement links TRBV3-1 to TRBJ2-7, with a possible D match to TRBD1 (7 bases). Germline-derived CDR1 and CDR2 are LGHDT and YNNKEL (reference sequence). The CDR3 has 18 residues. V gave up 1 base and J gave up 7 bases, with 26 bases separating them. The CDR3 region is CASSQVMGPLSGGQEQYF. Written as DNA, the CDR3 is TGTGCCAGCAGCCAAGTGATGGGGCCTCTGTCAGGGGGGCAGGAGCAGTACTTC.

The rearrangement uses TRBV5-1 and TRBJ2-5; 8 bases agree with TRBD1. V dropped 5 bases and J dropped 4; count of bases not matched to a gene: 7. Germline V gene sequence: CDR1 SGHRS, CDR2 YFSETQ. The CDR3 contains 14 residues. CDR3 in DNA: TGCGCCAGCAGATATTCGACAGGGGCAGAGACCCAGTACTTC. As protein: CASRYSTGAETQYF.